Shown below are 18 T cell receptor beta chains from a single sample sequenced in a study of OX40 agonist ivuxolimab in advanced cancers. The library was produced with the immunoSEQ multiplex PCR assay. TCRdb holds this immuneACCESS table with in-frame rearrangements only. Some clones are missing; in checked studies, unresolved V genes explain under half, and the rest has no known cause. The sample table holds some 59,000 clones, of which 75% to 90% were seen once. The top ten hold around 16% of the sample. Sequenced material: CD4+ or CD8+ T cells sorted from blood, taken in a trial of the OX40 agonist ivuxolimab. Receptors originate from an adult with an advanced solid tumor such as melanoma, head and neck, liver or kidney cancer.

V and J are TRBV6-5 and TRBJ1-5; the D is unclear. V was shortened by 1 base and J by 1 base, with 8 bases between the two germline ends. Germline values: CDR1 MNHEY, CDR2 SVGAGI. The CDR3 loop spans 15 amino acids. CDR3 in DNA: TGTGCCAGCAGTTACTTTGCGGTGAGCAATCAGCCCCAGCATTTT. Translation: CASSYFAVSNQPQHF.

Regarding this clone: The junction differs from germline at one of its ends, possibly a read error. This sequence joins TRBV2 and TRBJ2-2; 9 bases map to TRBD2. Per the germline V gene, CDR1 is SNHLY and CDR2 is FYNNEI. The CDR3 has 15 amino acids. The DNA of the CDR3 is TGTGCCAGCAGTCAAGCGGGGGGCGCCGGCGGGGAGCTGTTTTTT. Protein sequence: CASSQAGGAGGELFF.

J is TRBJ2-3 and V is TRBV6-1; D is perhaps TRBD2 (5 bases). Germline lookup yields CDR1 MNHNS and CDR2 SASEGT. Trimming stripped 1 base from V and 5 bases from J, with 7 bases between. The CDR3 runs 13 residues. CDR3 amino acids: CASSEGGVDTQYF. The CDR3 nucleotides are TGTGCCAGCAGTGAAGGGGGAGTAGATACGCAGTATTTT.

The sample holds a few counts of this clone. The CDR3 here is CASGQANNSPLHF. The CDR3 DNA reads as TGCGCCAGCGGACAGGCAAATAATTCACCCCTCCACTTT. The chain joins TRBV5-1 to TRBJ1-6, with 7 bases fitting TRBD1. The length of the CDR3 is 13 residues. The germline V gene encodes CDR1 SGHRS and CDR2 YFSETQ. J lost 5 bases, V lost 7 bases, and 3 bases had no gene match.

The chain combines TRBV6-5 with TRBJ2-7; D not resolved. This CDR3 contains 15 residues. Trimming removed 2 bases from V and 1 base from J, with 12 bases in between. CDR1 and CDR2 (germline): MNHEY, SVGAGI. The CDR3 DNA follows: TGTGCCAGCAGTTACGATCCGGGCAGTTCCTACGAGCAGTACTTC. Amino acid sequence: CASSYDPGSSYEQYF.

This chain joins TRBV19 and TRBJ2-1, with a possible D match to TRBD2 (6 bases). CDR1 is LNHDA and CDR2 is SQIVND in the germline V gene (reference sequence). The CDR3 is 12 amino acids. The V end lost 3 bases, the J end lost 7 bases, and 7 bases lay between the germline ends. The CDR3 DNA follows: TGTGCCAGTAGTATGGGGGGAAATGAGCAGTTCTTC. Translated, it gives CASSMGGNEQFF.

The chain employs TRBV7-6 and TRBJ2-1; 12 nucleotides line up with TRBD2. V lost 4 bases, J lost 9 bases, and 4 bases stayed unmatched. This CDR3 comprises 14 residues. Germline V CDR1 and CDR2: SGHVS, FNYEAQ. The CDR3 sequence: CASSWTSGTGEQFF. DNA for the CDR3: TGTGCCAGCAGCTGGACTAGCGGGACTGGTGAGCAGTTCTTC.

The rearrangement joins TRBV9 to TRBJ2-4, with D possibly matching TRBD1 (5 bases). V lost 0 bases, J lost 5 bases, and 15 bases lay in between. The CDR3 has 16 amino acids. CDR1 is SGDLS and CDR2 is YYNGEE in the germline V gene. The CDR3 spells CASSVAGSGPQNIQYF. The CDR3 DNA reads TGTGCCAGCAGCGTAGCAGGTTCAGGGCCTCAAAACATTCAGTACTTC.

The chain combines TRBV7-8 with TRBJ2-1; D unclear. The CDR3 has 15 residues. Trimming removed 3 bases at V and 0 bases at J, with 9 bases between. In germline, CDR1 is SGHVS, CDR2 FQNEAQ. DNA for the CDR3: TGTGCCAGCAGCTTCGGCGGCCACTCCTACAATGAGCAGTTCTTC. Translation: CASSFGGHSYNEQFF.

V is TRBV10-1 and J is TRBJ2-5; 8 bases are a match to TRBD2. Germline V gives CDR1 WNHNN, CDR2 SYGVQD (reference sequence). Trimming at V came to 6 bases and at J to 2 bases, leaving 11 bases not matched to a gene. This CDR3 contains 16 residues. In nucleotides, the CDR3 is TGCGCCAGCAGCCCAGGGAAAACTAGCGGACAAGAGACCCAGTACTTC. This gives the protein CASSPGKTSGQETQYF.

The chain recombines TRBV4-1 with TRBJ2-7; D possibly uses TRBD1 or TRBD2 (5 bases each). The V end was cut by 0 bases, the J end by 2 bases, with 17 bases between. CDR3 length equals 17 residues. Germline loops: CDR1 MGHRA, CDR2 YSYEKL. The CDR3 sequence: CASSQEDGFRGAYEQYF. The CDR3 bases are TGCGCCAGCAGCCAAGAGGACGGCTTCCGGGGCGCCTACGAGCAGTACTTC.

This clone appeared a single time. V usage is TRBV7-3 and J usage is TRBJ2-7, with D perhaps TRBD1 (5 bases). Looked up from germline, CDR1 is SGHTA and CDR2 is FQGTGA. Trimming left V 7 bases short and J 3 bases short, with 19 bases between. The CDR3 extends over 15 amino acids. The CDR3 DNA follows: TGTGCCAGCACCGATCTAGGGGCCTCTATCTACGAGCAGTACTTC. Translating gives CASTDLGASIYEQYF.

This chain connects TRBV6-5 to TRBJ1-2; TRBD1 might be the D (6 bases). The germline V gene has CDR1 MNHEY and CDR2 SVGAGI. CDR3 length equals 15 residues. V shed 5 bases and J shed 4 bases, with 17 bases lying between them. CDR3 bases: TGTGCCAGCAGTCCAGACAGGCTAACACGCTATGGCTACACCTTC. It codes for CASSPDRLTRYGYTF.

V usage is TRBV9 and J usage is TRBJ2-7; 9 positions match TRBD2. Germline values: CDR1 SGDLS, CDR2 YYNGEE. There are 15 residues in the CDR3. The ends lost 3 bases at V and 1 base at J; junction bases unmatched: 5. The CDR3 DNA reads as TGTGCCAGCAGCGCGGCGGGAGGGCCGTCCTACGAGCAGTACTTC. Translating gives CASSAAGGPSYEQYF.

The CDR3 sequence is CASSPHRTGELFF. Here the CDR3 DNA reads TGTGCCAGCAGTCCCCACCGCACCGGGGAGCTGTTTTTT. V is TRBV7-3 and J is TRBJ2-2; D uncertain. V lost 6 bases and J 4 bases, leaving 9 bases between the germline ends. CDR3 length equals 13 residues. Germline CDR1 reads SGHTA; CDR2 reads FQGTGA. Supplemented by reference TRBV7-3 and TRBJ2-2, the full variable domain reads GAGVSQTPSNKVTEKGKYVELRCDPISGHTALYWYRQSLGQGPEFLIYFQGTGAADDSGLPNDRFFAVRPEGSVSTLKIQRTERGDSAVYLCASSPHRTGELFFGEGSRLTVL.

The table lists this clone with a few counts. This CDR3 reads CASSLSRTSPLHF. The CDR3 DNA sequence: TGTGCCAGCAGTTTATCGAGGACTTCACCCCTCCACTTT. The V gene is TRBV27, the J gene TRBJ1-6; D ambiguous. Germline assignment: CDR1 MNHEY and CDR2 SMNVEV (reference sequence). Trimming cost V 0 bases and J 9 bases, with 6 bases left between them. This CDR3 is built from 13 residues.

The V call is TRBV7-9, the J call TRBJ1-2; D gene ambiguous. The CDR3 contains 12 residues. V was cut by 5 bases and J by 3 bases, with 7 bases left in between. Germline V lookup: CDR1 SEHNR, CDR2 FQNEAQ (reference sequence). The CDR3 here is CASSKSYYGYTF. DNA of the CDR3: TGTGCCAGCAGCAAAAGTTACTATGGCTACACCTTC.

Note on this clone: A junction boundary mismatches the germline segment, possibly from a read error. V and J are TRBV6-1 and TRBJ1-1; 9 bases map to TRBD1. This CDR3 comprises 17 residues. The germline CDR1 and CDR2 sequences are MNHNS and SASEGT. Here the CDR3 DNA reads TGTGCCATCAGTGAGTTCTCGCCGGGACAGGGAGGCACTGAAGCTTTCTTT. It yields the protein CAISEFSPGQGGTEAFF.